This is a list of T cell receptor beta chains from one sample in a study of blood T cells in healthy people across ages. TCRdb reprocessed the 5' RACE reads with MiXCR, giving one entry per CDR3 protein. The data contain almost 800,000 distinct CDR3 sequences, roughly 60% of them singletons. The sequenced material came from blood. Source of these receptors: a man aged 25-45 years in good health. Each CDR3 is given with its conserved first and last residue. The order of the fields is V gene, J gene, D gene, clone size, CDR3 protein, CDR3 DNA. D genes are given only for firm matches. Where a row states a size, it is once, few, many or the class of an expanded clone; other rows omit it.

TRBV28	TRBJ1-5	TRBD1	NA	CASSSWTGGRSNQPQHF	TGTGCCAGCAGTTCCTGGACAGGGGGCAGGAGCAATCAGCCCCAGCATTTT
TRBV6-2/TRBV6-3	TRBJ2-1	NA	few	CASKAGTDLLDEQFF	TGTGCCAGCAAGGCGGGAACCGACCTCCTCGATGAGCAGTTCTTC
TRBV29-1	TRBJ2-1	NA	NA	CSVEKGGGSEQFF	TGCAGCGTTGAAAAGGGGGGAGGGAGTGAGCAGTTCTTC
TRBV7-9	TRBJ2-6	NA	many	CASSLGTGTGANVLTF	TGTGCCAGCAGCTTAGGAACAGGGACTGGGGCCAACGTCCTGACTTTC
TRBV4-3	TRBJ2-1	NA	NA	CASSQDTTYREQFF	TGCGCCAGCAGCCAAGATACTACCTACAGGGAGCAGTTCTTC
TRBV9	TRBJ2-4	TRBD1	NA	CASSVGDRGYGNIQYF	TGTGCCAGCAGCGTAGGAGACAGGGGATATGGAAACATTCAGTACTTC
TRBV10-1	TRBJ2-7	NA	NA	CASSEPGLTSYEQYF	TGCGCCAGCAGTGAGCCGGGGTTGACAAGCTACGAGCAGTACTTC
TRBV7-9	TRBJ2-6	TRBD1	once	CASSWGQGATGANVLTF	TGTGCCAGCAGCTGGGGACAGGGGGCAACTGGGGCCAACGTCCTGACTTTC
TRBV10-3	TRBJ2-3	NA	NA	CAVRRREGTDTQYF	TGTGCCGTTAGGAGGAGGGAAGGCACAGATACGCAGTATTTT
TRBV20-1	TRBJ1-6	TRBD1	once	CSAPYDRGNSPLHF	TGCAGTGCCCCCTATGACAGGGGGAATTCACCCCTCCACTTT
TRBV12-3/TRBV12-4	TRBJ1-6	NA	NA	CASSAGGTTYNSPLHF	TGTGCCAGCAGCGCAGGCGGGACTACCTATAATTCACCCCTCCACTTT
TRBV4-2	TRBJ2-7	NA	NA	CASSQDQRGSAYEQYF	TGTGCCAGCAGCCAAGATCAGAGAGGGAGTGCCTACGAGCAGTACTTC
TRBV12-3/TRBV12-4	TRBJ1-4	NA	NA	CASRPGTHEKLFF	TGTGCCAGCAGGCCCGGGACGCATGAAAAACTGTTTTTT
TRBV20-1	TRBJ2-3	NA	NA	CSARPFQGLGTDTQYF	TGCAGTGCCCGTCCTTTCCAAGGGCTCGGAACAGATACGCAGTATTTT
TRBV3-1	TRBJ1-2	NA	NA	CASSQDVGLRGYTF	TGTGCCAGCAGCCAAGACGTAGGCCTGCGCGGCTACACCTTC
TRBV28	TRBJ1-2	TRBD1	NA	CVSSSPHRGSYYGYTF	TGTGTCAGCAGTAGTCCACACAGGGGGTCGTACTATGGCTACACCTTC
TRBV6-5	TRBJ2-7	NA	NA	CASSYSRSVGYEQYF	TGTGCCAGCAGTTACTCTAGAAGTGTCGGGTACGAGCAGTACTTC
TRBV7-8	TRBJ2-7	TRBD2	NA	CASSKTSGTFSEQYF	TGTGCCAGCAGCAAGACTAGCGGTACCTTTTCCGAGCAGTACTTC
TRBV7-2	TRBJ1-2	TRBD1	NA	CASSSLTGAYGYTF	TGTGCCAGCAGTTCATTGACAGGGGCCTATGGCTACACCTTC
TRBV11-2	TRBJ2-3	TRBD2	few	CASTFAGGATDTQYF	TGTGCCAGCACCTTCGCGGGAGGCGCCACAGATACGCAGTATTTT
TRBV7-2	TRBJ2-7	TRBD1	few	CASGRDRYYEQYF	TGTGCCTCCGGCCGGGACAGGTACTACGAGCAGTACTTC
TRBV29-1	TRBJ2-7	TRBD2	NA	CSVADPTSGYYEQYF	TGCAGCGTTGCTGATCCTACTAGCGGATACTACGAGCAGTACTTC
TRBV10-3	TRBJ1-2	NA	NA	CAIRDGYGYTF	TGTGCCATCAGGGACGGCTATGGCTACACCTTC
TRBV29-1	TRBJ2-2	NA	NA	CSVRREARTGELFF	TGCAGCGTTAGGAGGGAGGCCCGCACCGGGGAGCTGTTTTTT
TRBV7-2	TRBJ1-2	NA	few	CASSFTSQGASHYGYTF	TGTGCCAGCAGCTTTACCTCGCAGGGAGCATCTCACTATGGCTACACCTTC
TRBV29-1	TRBJ2-7	TRBD1	NA	CSVELNRGYEQYF	TGCAGCGTTGAGTTGAACAGGGGGTACGAGCAGTACTTC
TRBV6-2/TRBV6-3	TRBJ2-7	TRBD2	few	CASSRGGTIRSYEQYF	TGTGCCAGCAGCCGGGGAGGGACTATAAGATCCTACGAGCAGTACTTC
TRBV6-2/TRBV6-3	TRBJ2-1	NA	NA	CASSYGGGLPPYNEQFF	TGTGCCAGCAGTTATGGGGGGGGCCTTCCTCCCTACAATGAGCAGTTCTTC
TRBV4-3	TRBJ2-5	NA	few	CASSQGLRGGSGETQYF	TGCGCCAGCAGCCAAGGCCTCAGGGGAGGGTCGGGAGAGACCCAGTACTTC
TRBV20-1	TRBJ2-1	TRBD2	NA	CSARGLAGNHNEQFF	TGCAGTGCTAGAGGACTAGCGGGTAATCACAATGAGCAGTTCTTC
TRBV5-1	TRBJ1-2	NA	few	CASSLDKTYGYTF	TGCGCCAGCAGCCTGGACAAGACTTATGGCTACACCTTC
TRBV6-6	TRBJ2-1	NA	NA	CASSRGQGNNEQFF	TGTGCCAGCAGTCGTGGCCAGGGGAACAATGAGCAGTTCTTC
TRBV29-1	TRBJ1-5	TRBD1	few	CSVRGDRENQPQHF	TGCAGCGTTAGGGGGGACAGAGAAAATCAGCCCCAGCATTTT
TRBV12-3/TRBV12-4	TRBJ2-1	NA	NA	CASRSGTAEQFF	TGTGCCAGCAGGTCCGGGACGGCTGAGCAGTTCTTC
TRBV20-1	TRBJ2-5	NA	NA	CSARVGGAAQETQYF	TGCAGTGCTAGAGTCGGGGGAGCGGCCCAAGAGACCCAGTACTTC
TRBV6-6	TRBJ2-1	NA	NA	CASSYGGKDNEQFF	TGTGCCAGCAGTTACGGGGGAAAAGACAATGAGCAGTTCTTC
TRBV12-3/TRBV12-4	TRBJ2-1	TRBD2	NA	CASSPGLPNEQFF	TGTGCCAGCAGTCCGGGACTACCTAATGAGCAGTTCTTC
TRBV20-1	TRBJ2-5	NA	NA	CSAREGGRETQYF	TGCAGTGCTAGAGAGGGCGGGCGGGAGACCCAGTACTTC
TRBV29-1	TRBJ2-7	TRBD1	few	CSVEGTGTDEQYF	TGCAGCGTTGAAGGGACAGGGACCGACGAGCAGTACTTC
TRBV3-1	TRBJ1-2	NA	NA	CASSPLQGAQGYTF	TGTGCCAGCAGCCCCCTCCAGGGAGCGCAAGGCTACACCTTC
TRBV20-1	TRBJ2-1	NA	NA	CSATPTASMVNEQFF	TGCAGTGCTACCCCGACCGCTAGCATGGTTAATGAGCAGTTCTTC
TRBV20-1	TRBJ2-7	TRBD2	NA	CSAYQRGAFYEQYF	TGCAGTGCTTATCAGCGGGGGGCCTTCTACGAGCAGTACTTC
TRBV20-1	TRBJ2-5	NA	NA	CSAPVAGKETQYF	TGCAGTGCTCCCGTCGCTGGGAAAGAGACCCAGTACTTC